This T cell receptor (beta chain) came from a study of beta chain features in type 1 diabetes. The V gene end was trimmed by 0 bases and the J gene end by 5 bases; junction bases not matched to a gene: 4. Germline V gene lookup returns CDR1 LGHNA and CDR2 YSLEER. CDR3 length equals 15 residues. Overall study results and limits: Researchers report that Type 1 diabetes patients had moderately but significantly shorter TCRB CDR3s across all four CD4+ subsets.

The investigators reverse transcribed all of the isolated RNA, so they sequenced expressed TCRB transcripts. Sequencing used immunoSEQ multiplex PCR; TCRdb keeps in-frame clones, though not all of them. The repertoire holds some 170,000 clones, with 63% as singletons. Notes on this clone: The target antigen is unknown.

The rearrangement joins TRBV4-3 to TRBJ2-1; 7 bases fit TRBD1. The sequenced sample was naive CD4+ T cells from blood. This clonotype was sampled from a man aged 25-40 years with type 1 diabetes. CDR3 coding DNA: TGCGCCAGCAGCCAAGACCGGGACAGAGACAATGAGCAGTTCTTC. Translating gives CASSQDRDRDNEQFF.